The clone carrying this T cell receptor beta chain showed up just a few times. The antigen is unknown. This entry comes from a study of identical twins. The study, taken as a whole, reports: Beta out-of-frame sequences displayed a weaker excess of sharing between twins. The abundant beta clonotypes from cord blood had fewer insertions, and memory repertoires had none of this.

The CDR3 length is 15 residues. Unmatched junction bases numbered 7, after V lost 2 bases and J lost 5 bases. Germline loops: CDR1 SNHLY, CDR2 FYNNEI. TCRdb reprocessed the 5' RACE reads via MiXCR and lists one record per CDR3 protein. The sample holds about 530,000 distinct CDR3 sequences, under 25% seen once. These same data were also listed under a study on yellow fever vaccine responses in identical twins.

The material sequenced was CD4+ T cells sorted from blood. The chain employs TRBV2 and TRBJ2-3, with TRBD1 identical over 7 bases. The sequence was collected from a woman aged 18-29 years in good health. The DNA for the CDR3 is TGTGCCAGCAGTGAAAGATCAGGGGGTTTAGATACGCAGTATTTT. Translating gives CASSERSGGLDTQYF.